Shown below are 7 T cell receptor beta chains from a single sample sequenced in a study of blood T cells in healthy people across ages. A second PCR of 7 to 11 cycles used a sample-barcoded 5' primer and a J-beta primer mix. MiXCR, applied by TCRdb to the 5' RACE reads, yields one record per CDR3 protein. The sample has around 800,000 distinct CDR3 sequences, around 50% seen once. Input material: blood. Receptor source: an elderly man in good health.

The gene calls are TRBV29-1 and TRBJ1-1, with D uncertain. V lost 3 bases and J lost 4, with 12 bases in between. The CDR3 extends over 13 amino acids. CDR1 and CDR2 (germline): SQVTM, ANQGSEA. For the CDR3, the DNA is TGCAGCGTTGATGGTGGCGCCGGCACTGAAGCTTTCTTT. Residues: CSVDGGAGTEAFF.

The sample holds a few counts of this clonotype. The rearrangement joins TRBV5-1 to TRBJ2-7; D might be TRBD2 (6 bases). This CDR3 has 16 amino acids. Per germline, CDR1 SGHRS and CDR2 YFSETQ. V was pared by 4 bases and J by 1 base, with 18 bases between. The DNA for the CDR3 is TGCGCCAGCAGCAAAGGGACTCTAGCTGAATCCTACGAGCAGTACTTC. Protein sequence: CASSKGTLAESYEQYF.

This chain joins TRBV6-4 and TRBJ2-1, with 10 bases lining up with TRBD2. Germline CDR1 reads MRHNA; CDR2 reads SNTAGT. CDR3 length: 15 amino acids. V shed 6 bases, J shed 5 bases, and the junction held 7 bases outside the gene matches. In nucleotides, the CDR3 is TGTGCCAGCAGCGAACTAGCGGGAAACAACAATGAGCAGTTCTTC. It specifies CASSELAGNNNEQFF.

J is TRBJ1-4 and V is TRBV20-1, with a possible D match to TRBD1 (5 bases). CDR1 and CDR2 from the germline V gene are DFQATT and SNEGSKA (reference sequence). Trimming took 0 bases from V and 3 from J, leaving 17 bases between them. The CDR3 has 17 amino acids. The CDR3 region is CSARDLPGMLANEKLFF. The CDR3, as DNA: TGCAGTGCTAGAGATTTGCCAGGGATGTTAGCTAATGAAAAACTGTTTTTT.

There are many counts of this clonotype. The CDR3 loop is CAISEDRQVNTEAFF. The CDR3 bases are TGTGCCATCAGCGAGGACAGACAAGTCAACACTGAAGCTTTCTTT. J is TRBJ1-1 and V is TRBV10-3; D is perhaps TRBD1 (6 bases). The length of the CDR3 is 15 residues. Deletions cut 6 bases from V and 2 bases from J, with 16 bases between. Germline CDR1 ENHRY, CDR2 SYGVKD.

This clonotype was counted many times. This chain uses TRBV12-3 or TRBV12-4 with TRBJ2-7; 8 bases agree with TRBD2. This CDR3 region has 14 residues. The junction had 5 bases not matched to a gene; V was cut back by 5 bases and J by 2 bases. Here the CDR3 reads CASSTSGPPYEQYF. The CDR3 region has the DNA TGTGCCAGCAGTACTAGCGGTCCTCCCTACGAGCAGTACTTC.

The chain couples TRBV5-1 to TRBJ2-1; 10 bases map to TRBD2. The J segment lost 7 bases and the V segment lost 4 bases, leaving 17 bases of the junction unmatched. This CDR3 comprises 18 residues. Germline values: CDR1 SGHRS, CDR2 YFSETQ. The CDR3 DNA follows: TGCGCCAGCAGCCCTACCCCCAGCGGGAGGGCCTCGGGTAATGAGCAGTTCTTC. Translation: CASSPTPSGRASGNEQFF.